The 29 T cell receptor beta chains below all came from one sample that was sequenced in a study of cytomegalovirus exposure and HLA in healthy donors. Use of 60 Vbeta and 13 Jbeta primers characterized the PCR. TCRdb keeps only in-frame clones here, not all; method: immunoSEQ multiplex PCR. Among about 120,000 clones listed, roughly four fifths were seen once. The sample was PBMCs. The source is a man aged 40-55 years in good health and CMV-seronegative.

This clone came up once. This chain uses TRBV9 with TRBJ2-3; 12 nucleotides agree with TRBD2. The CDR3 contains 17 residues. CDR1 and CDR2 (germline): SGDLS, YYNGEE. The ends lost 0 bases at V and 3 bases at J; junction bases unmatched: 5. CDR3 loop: CASSVDPSGGVTDTQYF. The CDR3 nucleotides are TGTGCCAGCAGCGTAGATCCTAGCGGGGGGGTTACAGATACGCAGTATTTT.

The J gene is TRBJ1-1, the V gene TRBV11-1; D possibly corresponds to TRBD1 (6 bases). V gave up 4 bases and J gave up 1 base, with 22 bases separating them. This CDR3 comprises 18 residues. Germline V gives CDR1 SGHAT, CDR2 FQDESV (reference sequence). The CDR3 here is CASSSLLGQGTGNTEAFF. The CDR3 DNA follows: TGTGCCAGCAGCTCCCTTTTGGGGCAGGGGACCGGGAACACTGAAGCTTTCTTT.

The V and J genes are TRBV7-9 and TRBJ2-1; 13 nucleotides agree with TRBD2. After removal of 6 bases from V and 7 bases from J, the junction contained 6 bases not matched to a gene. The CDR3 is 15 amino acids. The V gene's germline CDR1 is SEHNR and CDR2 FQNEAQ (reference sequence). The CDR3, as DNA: TGTGCCAGCAGGCCCGGACTAGCGGGAGAGAATGAGCAGTTCTTC. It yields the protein CASRPGLAGENEQFF.

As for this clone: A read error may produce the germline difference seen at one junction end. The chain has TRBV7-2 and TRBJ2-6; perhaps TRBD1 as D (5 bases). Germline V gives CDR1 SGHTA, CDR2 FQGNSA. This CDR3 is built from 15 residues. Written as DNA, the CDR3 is TGTGCCAGCAGCCGTGACAGCTCTGGGGCCAACGGCCTGACTTTC. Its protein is CASSRDSSGANGLTF.

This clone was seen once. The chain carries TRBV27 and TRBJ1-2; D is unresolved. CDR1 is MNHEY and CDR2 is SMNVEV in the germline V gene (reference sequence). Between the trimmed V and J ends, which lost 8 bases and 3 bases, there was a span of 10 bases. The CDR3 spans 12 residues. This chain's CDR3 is CASWSADYGYTF. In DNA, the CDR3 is TGTGCCAGCTGGAGCGCGGACTATGGCTACACCTTC.

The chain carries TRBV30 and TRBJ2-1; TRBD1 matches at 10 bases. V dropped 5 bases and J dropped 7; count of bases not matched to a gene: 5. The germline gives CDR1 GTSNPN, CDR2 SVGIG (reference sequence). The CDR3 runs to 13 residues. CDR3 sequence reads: CAWGTGADNEQFF. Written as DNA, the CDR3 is TGTGCCTGGGGGACAGGGGCTGATAATGAGCAGTTCTTC.

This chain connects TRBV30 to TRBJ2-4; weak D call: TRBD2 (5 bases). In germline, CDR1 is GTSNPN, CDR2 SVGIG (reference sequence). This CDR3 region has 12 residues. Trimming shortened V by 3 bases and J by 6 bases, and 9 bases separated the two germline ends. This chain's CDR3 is CAWRGAPNIQYF. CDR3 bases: TGTGCCTGGAGGGGAGCGCCAAACATTCAGTACTTC.

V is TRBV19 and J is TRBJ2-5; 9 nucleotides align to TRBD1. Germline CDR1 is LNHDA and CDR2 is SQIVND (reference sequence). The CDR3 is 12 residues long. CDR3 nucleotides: TGTGGCCCCACAGGGGGCGCAGAGACCCAGTACTTC. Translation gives CGPTGGAETQYF.

The CDR3 DNA is TGTGCCAGCAGGAGTGGCACCGGGGAGCTGTTTTTT. This codes for CASRSGTGELFF. V is TRBV9 and J is TRBJ2-2; no definite D call. Germline V CDR1 and CDR2: SGDLS, YYNGEE. Between the trimmed V and J ends, which lost 5 bases and 4 bases, there was a span of 6 bases. The CDR3 length is 12 residues.

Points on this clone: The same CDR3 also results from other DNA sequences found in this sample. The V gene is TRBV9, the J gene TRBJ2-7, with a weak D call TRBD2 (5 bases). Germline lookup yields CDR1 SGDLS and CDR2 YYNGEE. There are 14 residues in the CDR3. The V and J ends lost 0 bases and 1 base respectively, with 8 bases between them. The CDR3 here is CASSVVGSSYEQYF. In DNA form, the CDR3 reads TGTGCCAGCAGCGTAGTGGGGAGTTCCTACGAGCAGTACTTC.

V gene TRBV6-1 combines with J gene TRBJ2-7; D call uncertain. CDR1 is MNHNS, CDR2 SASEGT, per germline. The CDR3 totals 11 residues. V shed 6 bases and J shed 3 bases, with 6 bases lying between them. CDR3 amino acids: CASRLFYEQYF. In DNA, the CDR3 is TGTGCCAGCAGACTCTTCTACGAGCAGTACTTC.

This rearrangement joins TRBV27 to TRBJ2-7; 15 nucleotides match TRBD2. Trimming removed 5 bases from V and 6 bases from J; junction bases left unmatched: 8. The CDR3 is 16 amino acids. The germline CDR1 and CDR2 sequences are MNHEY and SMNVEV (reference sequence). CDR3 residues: CASSPWTSGRAGEQYF. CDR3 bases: TGTGCCAGCAGTCCGTGGACTAGCGGGAGGGCTGGCGAGCAGTACTTC.

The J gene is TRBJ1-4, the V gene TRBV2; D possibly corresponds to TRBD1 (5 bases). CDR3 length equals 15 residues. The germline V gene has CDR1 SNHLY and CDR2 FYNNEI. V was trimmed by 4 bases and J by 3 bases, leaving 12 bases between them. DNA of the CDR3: TGTGCCAGCAGTGTACAAGGGGTGGCTAATGAAAAACTGTTTTTT. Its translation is CASSVQGVANEKLFF.

CDR3 region: CASSLHLAGAVEQFF. CDR3 bases: TGTGCCAGCAGCCTCCACTTAGCGGGAGCTGTTGAGCAGTTCTTC. V and J are TRBV7-9 and TRBJ2-1, with 9 bases matching TRBD2. The germline V gene has CDR1 SEHNR and CDR2 FQNEAQ (reference sequence). Trimming removed 5 bases from V and 9 bases from J; junction bases left unmatched: 11. The CDR3 is 15 residues long.

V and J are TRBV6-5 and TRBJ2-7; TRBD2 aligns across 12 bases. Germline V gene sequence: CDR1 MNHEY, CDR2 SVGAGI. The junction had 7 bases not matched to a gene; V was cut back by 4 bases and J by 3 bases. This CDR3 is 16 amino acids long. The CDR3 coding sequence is TGTGCCAGCAGTTCAAAGACTAGCGGGAGAAACTACGAGCAGTACTTC. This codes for CASSSKTSGRNYEQYF.

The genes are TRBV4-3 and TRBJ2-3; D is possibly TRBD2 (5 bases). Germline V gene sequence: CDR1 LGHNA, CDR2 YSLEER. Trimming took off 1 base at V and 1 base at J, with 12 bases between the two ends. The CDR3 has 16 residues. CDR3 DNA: TGCGCCAGCAGCCAAGCTACTAGTACGGGCACAGATACGCAGTATTTT. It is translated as CASSQATSTGTDTQYF.

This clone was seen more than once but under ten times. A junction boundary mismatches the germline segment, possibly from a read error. The CDR3 loop is CSVESGTGANGLTF. Written as DNA, the CDR3 is TGCAGCGTTGAATCGGGGACTGGGGCCAACGGCCTGACTTTC. The J gene is TRBJ2-6, the V gene TRBV29-1; weak D call: TRBD2 (6 bases). Germline assignment: CDR1 SQVTM and CDR2 ANQGSEA. The CDR3 extends over 14 amino acids. Variable domain in full (rest from reference TRBV29-1 and TRBJ2-6): SAVISQKPSRDICQRGTSLTIQCQVDSQVTMMFWYRQQPGQSLTLIATANQGSEATYESGFVIDKFPISRPNLTFSTLTVSNMSPEDSSIYLCSVESGTGANGLTFGAGSRLTVL.

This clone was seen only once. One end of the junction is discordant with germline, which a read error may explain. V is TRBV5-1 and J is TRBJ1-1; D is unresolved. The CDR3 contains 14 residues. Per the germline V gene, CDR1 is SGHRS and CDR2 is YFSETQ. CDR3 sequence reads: CASSLDSAPTKAFF. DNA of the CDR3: TGCGCCAGCAGCTTGGATTCCGCACCCACTAAAGCTTTCTTT.

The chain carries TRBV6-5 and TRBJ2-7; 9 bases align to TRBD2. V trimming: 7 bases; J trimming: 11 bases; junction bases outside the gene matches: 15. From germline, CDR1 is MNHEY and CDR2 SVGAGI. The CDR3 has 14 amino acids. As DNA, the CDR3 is TGTGCCAGCAAACCCCTAGCGGGAACACCCCCTGAGTACTTC. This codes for CASKPLAGTPPEYF.

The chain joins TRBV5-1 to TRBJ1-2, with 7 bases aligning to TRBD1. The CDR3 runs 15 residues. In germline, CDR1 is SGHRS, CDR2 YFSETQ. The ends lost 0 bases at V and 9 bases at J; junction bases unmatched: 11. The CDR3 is CASSLAGDSRESYTF. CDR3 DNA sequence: TGCGCCAGCAGCTTGGCGGGGGACAGTAGGGAGAGCTACACCTTC.

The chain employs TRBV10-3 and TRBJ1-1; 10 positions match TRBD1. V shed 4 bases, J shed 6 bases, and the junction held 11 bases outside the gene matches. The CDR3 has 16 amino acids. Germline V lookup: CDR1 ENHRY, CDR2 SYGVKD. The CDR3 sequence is CAISAQTDRGKAEAFF. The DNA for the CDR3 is TGTGCCATCAGTGCCCAAACGGACAGGGGGAAGGCTGAAGCTTTCTTT.

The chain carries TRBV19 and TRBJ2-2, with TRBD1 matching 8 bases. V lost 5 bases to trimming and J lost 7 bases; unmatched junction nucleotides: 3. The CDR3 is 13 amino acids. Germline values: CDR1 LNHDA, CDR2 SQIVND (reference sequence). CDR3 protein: CASSHGQGGELFF. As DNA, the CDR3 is TGTGCCAGTAGTCATGGACAGGGCGGGGAGCTGTTTTTT.

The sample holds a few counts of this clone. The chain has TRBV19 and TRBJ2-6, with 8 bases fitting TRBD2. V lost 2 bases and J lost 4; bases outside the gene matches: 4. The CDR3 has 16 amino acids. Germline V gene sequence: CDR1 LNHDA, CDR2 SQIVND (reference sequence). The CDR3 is CASSIRGRSGANVLTF. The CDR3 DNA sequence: TGTGCCAGTAGTATACGCGGGAGGTCCGGGGCCAACGTCCTGACTTTC.

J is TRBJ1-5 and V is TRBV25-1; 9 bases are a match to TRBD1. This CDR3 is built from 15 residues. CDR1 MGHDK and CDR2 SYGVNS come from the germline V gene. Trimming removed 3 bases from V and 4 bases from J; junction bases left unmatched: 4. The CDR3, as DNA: TGTGCCAGCAGTGATAGGACAGGGGAGAATCAGCCCCAGCATTTT. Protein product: CASSDRTGENQPQHF.

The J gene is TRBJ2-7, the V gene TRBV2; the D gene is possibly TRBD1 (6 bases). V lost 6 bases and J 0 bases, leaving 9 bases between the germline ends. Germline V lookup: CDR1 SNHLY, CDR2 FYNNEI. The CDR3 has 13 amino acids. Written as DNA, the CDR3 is TGTGCCAGCAGCGGACAGATCTCCTACGAGCAGTACTTC. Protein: CASSGQISYEQYF.

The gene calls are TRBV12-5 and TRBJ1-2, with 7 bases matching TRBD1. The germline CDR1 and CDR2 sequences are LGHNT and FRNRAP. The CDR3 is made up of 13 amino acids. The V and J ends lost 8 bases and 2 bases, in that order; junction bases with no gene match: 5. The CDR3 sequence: CASTRDSNYGYTF. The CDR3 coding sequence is TGTGCTAGTACCAGGGACAGCAACTATGGCTACACCTTC.

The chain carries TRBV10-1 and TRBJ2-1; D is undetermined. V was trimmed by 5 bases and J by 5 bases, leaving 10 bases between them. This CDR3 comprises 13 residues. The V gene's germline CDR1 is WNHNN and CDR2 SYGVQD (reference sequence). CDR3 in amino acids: CASSSTVDNEQFF. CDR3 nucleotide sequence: TGCGCCAGCAGTTCCACGGTCGACAATGAGCAGTTCTTC.

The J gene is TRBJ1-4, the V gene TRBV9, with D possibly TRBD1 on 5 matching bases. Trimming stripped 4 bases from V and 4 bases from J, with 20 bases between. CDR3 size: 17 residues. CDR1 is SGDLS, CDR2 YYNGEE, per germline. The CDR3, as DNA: TGTGCCAGCAGCCTAAACCTTTTAGGGGAAGGTAATGAAAAACTGTTTTTT. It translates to CASSLNLLGEGNEKLFF.

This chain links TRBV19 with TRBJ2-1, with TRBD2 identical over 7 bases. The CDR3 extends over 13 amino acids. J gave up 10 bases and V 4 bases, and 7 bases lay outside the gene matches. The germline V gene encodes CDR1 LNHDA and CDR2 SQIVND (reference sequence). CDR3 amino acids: CASSTRTSTEQFF. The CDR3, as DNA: TGTGCCAGTAGTACCAGGACTAGTACCGAGCAGTTCTTC.